The 24 T cell receptor beta chains presented below share a single source sample, sequenced in a study of T cells in Graves' hyperthyroidism and ophthalmopathy. What was amplified from RNA transcripts were TCR beta CDR3 regions. Carried out on the TCR CDR3, a first-round RT-PCR used the HTBI primer set. TCRdb processed the multiplex PCR reads anew with MiXCR; each CDR3 protein has one entry. The table has nearly 600,000 distinct CDR3 sequences, approximately 15% seen once. Material for sequencing was blood. These receptors were obtained from a woman aged 18-29 years with Graves' ophthalmopathy.

This clonotype was found many times. The gene calls are TRBV28 and TRBJ2-2; 8 bases are shared with TRBD1. Unmatched junction bases numbered 10, after V lost 3 bases and J lost 7 bases. Germline values: CDR1 MDHEN, CDR2 SYDVKM. The CDR3 length is 16 residues. CDR3 loop: CASSFWGDRRGGELFF. The CDR3 nucleotides are TGTGCCAGCAGTTTTTGGGGGGACAGGAGGGGCGGGGAGCTGTTTTTT.

This clonotype was detected a few times. The chain is built from TRBV27 and TRBJ2-5; tentatively, D is TRBD1 or TRBD2 (5 bases each). The CDR3 loop spans 15 amino acids. Germline V gives CDR1 MNHEY, CDR2 SMNVEV (reference sequence). The V gene lost 4 bases and the J gene lost 7 bases, with 19 bases spanning the gap. CDR3 in amino acids: CASSSLGTPRGTQYF. The DNA for the CDR3 is TGTGCCAGCAGTTCCCTCGGGACGCCCCGAGGGACCCAGTACTTC.

This clonotype was observed a handful of times. The rearrangement links TRBV5-4 to TRBJ2-7; 9 positions match TRBD1. This CDR3 has 15 amino acids. Trimming cost V 3 bases and J 6 bases; bases outside gene matches: 10. In germline, CDR1 is SGHNT, CDR2 YYREEE (reference sequence). The CDR3 DNA is TGTGCCAGCAGCTGGACCGTGGGACAGGGAGGCGAGCAGTACTTC. Translation: CASSWTVGQGGEQYF.

This clonotype was picked up a small number of times. The chain is built from TRBV6-1 and TRBJ1-2; 9 bases fit TRBD1. The CDR3 totals 15 residues. J gave up 8 bases and V 5 bases, and 12 bases lay outside the gene matches. Germline CDR1 is MNHNS and CDR2 is SASEGT. CDR3 region: CASSWGQGRVEGYTF. The CDR3 DNA sequence: TGTGCCAGCAGTTGGGGACAGGGAAGGGTCGAGGGCTACACCTTC.

This clonotype was recorded many times. The V call is TRBV20-1, the J call TRBJ2-1; the D is unclear. The CDR3 length is 12 residues. V was clipped by 2 bases and J by 3 bases, with 5 bases between them. Germline values: CDR1 DFQATT, CDR2 SNEGSKA (reference sequence). The CDR3 is CSARQDYNEQFF. DNA of the CDR3: TGCAGTGCTAGACAGGACTACAATGAGCAGTTCTTC.

This clonotype was seen at least ten times. CDR3 sequence reads: CASRSATEAFF. The CDR3 DNA reads as TGCGCCAGCAGAAGCGCCACTGAAGCTTTCTTT. The V call is TRBV4-1, the J call TRBJ1-1; no definite D call. Germline CDR1 and CDR2: MGHRA and YSYEKL. The length of the CDR3 is 11 residues. The V and J ends lost 6 bases and 4 bases respectively, with 6 bases between them.

This clonotype was seen a handful of times. The chain is built from TRBV7-6 and TRBJ2-7; tentative D call: TRBD1 (5 bases). The germline V gene has CDR1 SGHVS and CDR2 FNYEAQ. The V and J ends lost 5 bases and 6 bases respectively, with 14 bases between them. CDR3 length equals 13 residues. The CDR3 sequence: CASSLRSQGEQYF. DNA of the CDR3: TGTGCCAGCAGCCTTCGATCCCAGGGCGAGCAGTACTTC.

This chain uses TRBV27 with TRBJ1-5, with D possibly matching TRBD1 (6 bases). Germline V gene lookup returns CDR1 MNHEY and CDR2 SMNVEV (reference sequence). V was clipped by 8 bases and J by 6 bases, with 14 bases between them. The CDR3 covers 13 residues. The CDR3 DNA reads as TGTGCCAGCGGGGGGGGGGGCTCTCAGCCCCAGCATTTT. Residues: CASGGGGSQPQHF.

The chain has TRBV29-1 and TRBJ2-7; D gene uncertain. Per the germline V gene, CDR1 is SQVTM and CDR2 is ANQGSEA. V was cut by 1 base and J by 2 bases, with 9 bases left in between. The CDR3 runs 13 residues. This chain's CDR3 is CSVEGGRPYEQYF. Here the CDR3 DNA reads TGCAGCGTTGAAGGAGGCAGGCCCTACGAGCAGTACTTC.

On this clonotype itself: A much larger clone is a single base away; this may be a read error. The chain is built from TRBV10-3 and TRBJ1-1, with D uncertain. Per the germline V gene, CDR1 is ENHRY and CDR2 is SYGVKD. V lost 5 bases and J lost 0, with 13 bases in between. The CDR3 has 15 amino acids. The CDR3 loop is CAISPPPGLNTEAFF. The DNA of the CDR3 is TGTGCCATCAGTCCCCCCCCTGGATTGAACACTGAAGCTTTCTTT.

This clonotype was counted at least ten times. The chain couples TRBV12-3 or TRBV12-4 to TRBJ1-2, with TRBD1 matching over 9 bases. V lost 5 bases and J lost 7; bases outside the gene matches: 14. The CDR3 is 16 amino acids. This CDR3 is CASSGHTGTGLFGYTF. CDR3 bases: TGTGCCAGCAGTGGCCATACCGGGACAGGGCTGTTTGGCTACACCTTC.

Note on this clonotype: A much larger clone is a single base away; this may be a read error. The CDR3 reads CASSDPSLAGGRGSYNEQFF. CDR3 nucleotide sequence: TGTGCCAGCAGTGACCCCAGCCTAGCGGGAGGTCGTGGCTCCTACAATGAGCAGTTCTTC. V is TRBV28 and J is TRBJ2-1; TRBD2 agrees at 11 bases. This CDR3 has 20 amino acids. With 5 bases clipped from V and 0 bases from J, the junction kept 15 bases outside the gene matches. CDR1 and CDR2 from the germline V gene are MDHEN and SYDVKM.

The table lists this clonotype with a few counts. V gene TRBV6-1 combines with J gene TRBJ2-1; D may match TRBD1 or TRBD2 (5 bases each). This CDR3 comprises 16 residues. V shed 5 bases and J shed 4 bases, with 18 bases lying between them. The germline V gene encodes CDR1 MNHNS and CDR2 SASEGT. For the CDR3, the DNA is TGTGCCAGCAGTACCAGCCCCCGAGGGGCTTACAATGAGCAGTTCTTC. It yields the protein CASSTSPRGAYNEQFF.

This clonotype was seen repeatedly, ten times or more. The chain recombines TRBV28 with TRBJ1-5; 7 bases are shared with TRBD1. Trimming cost V 6 bases and J 9 bases; bases outside gene matches: 14. Germline lookup yields CDR1 MDHEN and CDR2 SYDVKM. CDR3 length equals 15 residues. The CDR3 loop is CASRIMSTGVRPQHF. In DNA, the CDR3 is TGTGCCAGCAGAATTATGAGTACAGGGGTGCGGCCCCAGCATTTT. Based on the CDR3 plus reference TRBV28 and TRBJ1-5, the full variable domain is DVKVTQSSRYLVKRTGEKVFLECVQDMDHENMFWYRQDPGLGLRLIYFSYDVKMKEKGDIPEGYSVSREKKERFSLILESASTNQTSMYLCASRIMSTGVRPQHFGDGTRLSIL.

CDR3 coding DNA: TGTGCCAGCTCACCGACAGGGGGTCATACAGATACGCAGTATTTT. Encoded protein: CASSPTGGHTDTQYF. The chain combines TRBV18 with TRBJ2-3; 9 bases align to TRBD1. Germline assignment: CDR1 KGHSH and CDR2 LQKENI. CDR3 length: 15 amino acids. J was trimmed by 3 bases and V by 3 bases; bases with no gene match: 4.

The chain has TRBV5-6 and TRBJ1-5; D ambiguous. From germline, CDR1 is SGHDT and CDR2 YYEEEE. The V and J ends lost 4 bases and 5 bases respectively, with 16 bases between them. The CDR3 sequence is 15 residues long. The CDR3 DNA is TGTGCCAGCAGCGCCCGTCATCTGGTCCATCAGCCCCAGCATTTT. Its protein product is CASSARHLVHQPQHF.

This clonotype was found many times. V gene TRBV28 combines with J gene TRBJ1-1; maybe TRBD1 (6 bases). The CDR3 runs 19 residues. From germline, CDR1 is MDHEN and CDR2 SYDVKM. V was shortened by 3 bases and J by 0 bases, with 23 bases between the two germline ends. CDR3 sequence reads: CASSFSVGRGWGMNTEAFF. The CDR3 bases are TGTGCCAGCAGTTTTAGCGTGGGCAGGGGCTGGGGGATGAACACTGAAGCTTTCTTT.

This clonotype was recorded a few times. This chain joins TRBV4-2 and TRBJ2-5; weak D call: TRBD2 (5 bases). The germline CDR1 and CDR2 sequences are LGHNA and YNFKEQ. The V gene lost 0 bases and the J gene lost 2 bases, with 13 bases spanning the gap. CDR3 length: 16 amino acids. CDR3 nucleotides: TGTGCCAGCAGCCAAGATCGGGGTACCAAGCAAGAGACCCAGTACTTC. Residues: CASSQDRGTKQETQYF.

There are many counts of this clonotype. The genes are TRBV6-1 and TRBJ1-6, with D tentatively TRBD1 (6 bases). Per the germline V gene, CDR1 is MNHNS and CDR2 is SASEGT. This CDR3 comprises 15 residues. The V end lost 7 bases, the J end lost 10 bases, and 20 bases lay between the germline ends. CDR3 DNA sequence: TGTGCCAGCACCCGGGACGGCAGGGGTGCGTCACCCCTCCACTTT. Translating gives CASTRDGRGASPLHF.

This clonotype was observed at least ten times. J is TRBJ1-2 and V is TRBV30; tentative D call: TRBD1 (5 bases). The CDR3 spans 14 residues. The germline V gene encodes CDR1 GTSNPN and CDR2 SVGIG (reference sequence). V lost 0 bases to trimming and J lost 8 bases, with 16 bases between them. The CDR3 reads CAWSVHMGQGGYTF. CDR3 bases: TGTGCCTGGAGTGTACACATGGGGCAAGGAGGCTACACCTTC.

The chain joins TRBV27 to TRBJ1-1, with 8 bases aligning to TRBD1. Germline V CDR1 and CDR2: MNHEY, SMNVEV (reference sequence). V was pared by 7 bases and J by 0 bases, with 7 bases of the junction left unmatched. CDR3 length: 15 amino acids. The DNA of the CDR3 is TGTGCCAGCAAAAGTACAGGGGGGCTGAACACTGAAGCTTTCTTT. Its translation: CASKSTGGLNTEAFF.

V usage is TRBV6-6 and J usage is TRBJ2-2; TRBD1 matches 7 bases. Germline trimming cut 0 bases from V and 2 bases from J; bases unmatched to any gene: 3. Germline CDR1 MNHNY, CDR2 SVGAGI (reference sequence). The CDR3 length is 16 residues. The CDR3 protein is CASSYSYRGNTGELFF. The DNA of the CDR3 is TGTGCCAGCAGTTACTCGTACAGGGGAAACACCGGGGAGCTGTTTTTT.

This clonotype was counted at least ten times. This chain links TRBV7-9 with TRBJ2-7; D might be TRBD2 (5 bases). The germline gives CDR1 SEHNR, CDR2 FQNEAQ (reference sequence). There are 16 residues in the CDR3. The germline V and J ends were trimmed by 5 bases and 2 bases, with 19 bases remaining between them. The CDR3 DNA reads as TGTGCCAGCAGCAACCCGAATCGGGGATGGGCCTACGAGCAGTACTTC. Encoded protein: CASSNPNRGWAYEQYF. Full variable domain (remainder filled in from reference TRBV7-9 and TRBJ2-7): DTGVSQNPRHKITKRGQNVTFRCDPISEHNRLYWYRQTLGQGPEFLTYFQNEAQLEKSRLLSDRFSAERPKGSFSTLEIQRTEQGDSAMYLCASSNPNRGWAYEQYFGPGTRLTVT.

The table lists this clonotype with many counts. The chain links TRBV24-1 to TRBJ1-5; a possible D gene is TRBD1 (5 bases). This CDR3 comprises 16 residues. Per germline, CDR1 KGHDR and CDR2 SFDVKD. The V gene lost 0 bases and the J gene lost 0 bases, with 8 bases spanning the gap. The CDR3 DNA reads TGTGCCACCAGTGATTTGGGGACTTGTAGCAATCAGCCCCAGCATTTT. This gives the protein CATSDLGTCSNQPQHF.